The T cell receptor (beta chain) under discussion was sequenced for a study of T cells in localized non-small cell lung cancer. About this clone: Its antigen is not known.

CDR3 length equals 13 residues. V gave up 5 bases and J gave up 2 bases, with 9 bases separating them. The germline gives CDR1 SGHDN, CDR2 FVKESK. The assay was immunoSEQ multiplex PCR, and TCRdb's table has in-frame clones only and misses some. This sample has about 2,500 clones; around 25% occur once, and the top ten carry 20% to 25%. Overall study results and limits: Higher adjacent-lung clonality was associated with shorter survival. Uninvolved adjacent lung, not tumor, had the highest T cell clonality.

The specimen comprised normal lung tissue next to the tumor, sampled before any cancer treatment. This chain joins TRBV14 and TRBJ1-2; a possible D gene is TRBD1 (5 bases). The TCR sequence derives from a man aged 35-69 years with stage II squamous cell lung carcinoma. CDR3 nucleotide sequence: TGTGCCAGCAGCTGGGCAGGGAACTATGGCTACACCTTC. Translating gives CASSWAGNYGYTF.